Reported below is one TCR beta chain. Antigen unknown. This CDR3 spans 14 amino acids. V shed 4 bases and J shed 1 base, with 10 bases lying between them. Per the germline V gene, CDR1 is SEHNR and CDR2 is FQNEAQ (reference sequence). The data belong to a study of CD8+ T cells in alopecia areata. Overall study context: Those treated were given oral tofacitinib at 5 to 10 mg twice daily. Study-wide results and limits: Across lesional scalp, and particularly alopecia totalis/universalis, clonality surpassed that of normal scalp.

Sequencing used cDNA as its template, made by extracting RNA and reverse transcribing it. The protocol was immunoSEQ multiplex PCR, while the TCRdb copy is restricted to in-frame clones and leaves out a portion. This table holds about 150,000 clones, 75% to 90% found once. The source is a human donor with alopecia areata. This specimen was CD8+ T cells sorted from blood, taken at week 0. The chain has TRBV7-9 and TRBJ1-1; weak D call: TRBD1 (5 bases). CDR3 sequence (DNA): TGTGCCAGCAGCTCGTCGGGGGGGAACACTGAAGCTTTCTTT. As protein: CASSSSGGNTEAFF.